One TCR beta chain is described in this entry. This sample was included in a study of blood T cell repertoires in COVID-19. Study information: COVID-19 samples collected from the United States, Italy and Spain covered acute and convalescent phases.

The method was immunoSEQ multiplex PCR; TCRdb's version includes in-frame clones alone and lacks a portion of them. The sample includes approximately 32,000 clones, roughly 84% of them seen just once. This CDR3 is built from 13 residues. V lost 0 bases and J lost 13, with 12 bases in between. From germline, CDR1 is SNHLY and CDR2 FYNNEI. Sequencing input: peripheral blood. The TCR originated in a man aged 60-69 years with active COVID-19. J is TRBJ1-4 and V is TRBV2; possibly TRBD1 for D (5 bases). The CDR3 loop reads CASSEAWGGRLFF. Written as DNA, the CDR3 is TGTGCCAGCAGTGAAGCATGGGGCGGACGACTGTTTTTT.